The 21 T cell receptor beta chains below were found in one sample sequenced in a study of shared clonotypes between healthy human individuals. The naive CD8 subset, CD45RO-negative cells positively selected for CCR7, excluded terminally differentiated effector memory CD45RA+ cells. Sequenced by immunoSEQ multiplex PCR; TCRdb stores in-frame clones only, minus some. Of 1.5 million to 2.5 million clones listed, about 95% are singletons. Material: naive CD8+ T cells sorted from blood. The receptors stem from a man aged 18 to 29 in good health.

The rearrangement links TRBV27 to TRBJ1-1; the D is unclear. The germline gives CDR1 MNHEY, CDR2 SMNVEV (reference sequence). Trimming stripped 6 bases from V and 0 bases from J, with 8 bases between. CDR3 size: 13 residues. The CDR3 is CASSPSLNTEAFF. CDR3 coding DNA: TGTGCCAGCAGCCCTTCTTTGAACACTGAAGCTTTCTTT.

J is TRBJ2-7 and V is TRBV19; D is ambiguous. CDR1 LNHDA and CDR2 SQIVND come from the germline V gene (reference sequence). V was pared by 3 bases and J by 6 bases, with 12 bases between. The CDR3 extends over 13 amino acids. The CDR3 DNA sequence: TGTGCCAGTAGTATGACTCTGGGTGGCGAGCAGTACTTC. The encoded protein is CASSMTLGGEQYF.

The chain is built from TRBV19 and TRBJ2-1, with no clear D. The CDR3 covers 16 residues. The ends were cut back, 3 bases at V and 7 bases at J, with 19 bases in the middle. Germline CDR1 LNHDA, CDR2 SQIVND (reference sequence). The CDR3 DNA is TGTGCCAGTAGTATTACTGGGATAGTATCGTGGAATGAGCAGTTCTTC. Translating it yields CASSITGIVSWNEQFF.

The CDR3 DNA reads TGTGCCAGCAGCCTGAGAGCGAATGAGCAGTTCTTC. Its translation: CASSLRANEQFF. The chain uses TRBV7-9 and TRBJ2-1; no firm D call. CDR1 is SEHNR, CDR2 FQNEAQ, per germline (reference sequence). The CDR3 runs 12 residues. The V and J ends lost 5 bases and 7 bases respectively, with 9 bases between them.

The chain joins TRBV5-1 to TRBJ2-2, with TRBD2 identical over 7 bases. Trimming took 2 bases from V and 3 from J; bases not matched to a gene: 13. This CDR3 has 18 residues. Germline values: CDR1 SGHRS, CDR2 YFSETQ. In nucleotides, the CDR3 is TGCGCCAGCAGCTTAGAATTAAGACTAGCTCAGGACACCGGGGAGCTGTTTTTT. This codes for CASSLELRLAQDTGELFF.

The rearrangement links TRBV27 to TRBJ2-3; TRBD2 aligns across 8 bases. V lost 3 bases to trimming and J lost 0 bases; unmatched junction nucleotides: 5. The germline V gene encodes CDR1 MNHEY and CDR2 SMNVEV (reference sequence). The CDR3 spans 16 residues. The CDR3 DNA sequence: TGTGCCAGCAGTTTGATAGCGGGGACTAGCACAGATACGCAGTATTTT. This gives the protein CASSLIAGTSTDTQYF.

The chain combines TRBV6-1 with TRBJ2-1; D ambiguous. This CDR3 has 12 amino acids. Looked up from germline, CDR1 is MNHNS and CDR2 is SASEGT. V lost 2 bases, J lost 5 bases, and 4 bases lay in between. The CDR3 spells CASSERDNEQFF. CDR3 DNA: TGTGCCAGCAGTGAAAGGGACAATGAGCAGTTCTTC.

The rearrangement uses TRBV5-4 and TRBJ1-2; TRBD1 is a possible D gene (5 bases). This CDR3 is built from 13 residues. Trimming stripped 3 bases from V and 3 bases from J, with 9 bases between. CDR1 is SGHNT, CDR2 YYREEE, per germline (reference sequence). The DNA of the CDR3 is TGTGCCAGCAGCTGGCTGGGGGACTATGGCTACACCTTC. Translating it yields CASSWLGDYGYTF.

This chain joins TRBV4-1 and TRBJ1-2, with a weak D call TRBD1 (5 bases). Germline V CDR1 and CDR2: MGHRA, YSYEKL. V lost 5 bases and J 4 bases, leaving 11 bases between the germline ends. This CDR3 contains 13 residues. The DNA of the CDR3 is TGCGCCAGCAGCAGCGGGGGGAGCTATGGCTACACCTTC. Its translation: CASSSGGSYGYTF.

The chain couples TRBV28 to TRBJ1-1, with unresolved D. Germline V gene sequence: CDR1 MDHEN, CDR2 SYDVKM. V was cut by 3 bases and J by 0 bases, with 5 bases left in between. This CDR3 region has 13 residues. The CDR3 coding sequence is TGTGCCAGCAGTTTCCACATGAACACTGAAGCTTTCTTT. It codes for CASSFHMNTEAFF.

The gene calls are TRBV6-6 and TRBJ1-6, with D unclear. Per the germline V gene, CDR1 is MNHNY and CDR2 is SVGAGI (reference sequence). V lost 2 bases and J lost 12, with 14 bases in between. CDR3 length: 14 residues. This CDR3 is CASSYIEAAEPLHF. CDR3 nucleotide sequence: TGTGCCAGCAGTTACATAGAGGCCGCCGAACCCCTCCACTTT.

V is TRBV30 and J is TRBJ2-2, with a tentative D call TRBD2 (5 bases). Per germline, CDR1 GTSNPN and CDR2 SVGIG (reference sequence). The V end lost 4 bases, the J end lost 7 bases, and 7 bases lay between the germline ends. The CDR3 covers 11 residues. The CDR3 region is CAWTRGGELFF. As DNA, the CDR3 is TGTGCCTGGACTCGGGGCGGGGAGCTGTTTTTT.

The chain joins TRBV15 to TRBJ2-5, with 7 bases matching TRBD1. The CDR3 spans 17 residues. Germline values: CDR1 LNHNV, CDR2 YYDKDF (reference sequence). V lost 1 base to trimming and J lost 0 bases; unmatched junction nucleotides: 8. The CDR3 sequence: CATSRGPGQANQETQYF. The DNA of the CDR3 is TGTGCCACCAGCAGAGGCCCCGGACAGGCCAACCAAGAGACCCAGTACTTC.

V usage is TRBV5-1 and J usage is TRBJ1-5; D is unresolved. CDR1 SGHRS and CDR2 YFSETQ come from the germline V gene. Trimming removed 0 bases from V and 7 bases from J, with 14 bases in between. The CDR3 is made up of 15 amino acids. CDR3 region: CASSLGTENHQPQHF. Written as DNA, the CDR3 is TGCGCCAGCAGCTTGGGGACGGAGAATCACCAGCCCCAGCATTTT.

The chain uses TRBV4-3 and TRBJ2-2, with D possibly TRBD2 on 5 matching bases. Germline V gene data show CDR1 as LGHNA and CDR2 as YSLEER. Trimming stripped 2 bases from V and 4 bases from J, with 14 bases between. The CDR3 covers 16 residues. The CDR3, as DNA: TGCGCCAGCAGCCAATACGATACGGCGGGCACCGGGGAGCTGTTTTTT. Its translation is CASSQYDTAGTGELFF.

J is TRBJ2-1 and V is TRBV7-9; D is possibly TRBD1 (6 bases). The V end was cut by 5 bases, the J end by 0 bases, with 14 bases between. This CDR3 comprises 16 residues. CDR1 is SEHNR and CDR2 is FQNEAQ in the germline V gene (reference sequence). CDR3: CASSPPGRGSYNEQFF. The CDR3 bases are TGTGCCAGCAGCCCGCCGGGCAGGGGCTCCTACAATGAGCAGTTCTTC.

This clone was found a few times. Other nucleotide sequences from this sample produce the same CDR3. This chain uses TRBV5-4 with TRBJ1-1; unclear D gene. The CDR3 contains 13 residues. The germline V gene has CDR1 SGHNT and CDR2 YYREEE (reference sequence). The ends were cut back, 0 bases at V and 0 bases at J, with 3 bases in the middle. The CDR3 nucleotides read TGTGCCAGCAGCTTGGGGTTGAACACTGAAGCTTTCTTT. Protein sequence: CASSLGLNTEAFF.

The V call is TRBV10-3, the J call TRBJ2-3, with 11 bases that match TRBD2. J was trimmed by 5 bases and V by 10 bases; bases with no gene match: 14. Germline V gene lookup returns CDR1 ENHRY and CDR2 SYGVKD. CDR3 length: 16 residues. The CDR3, as DNA: TGTGCCACCGCACCTTTAGCGGGAGGGCCCAAAGATACGCAGTATTTT. It translates to CATAPLAGGPKDTQYF.

The CDR3 nucleotides are TGTGCCAGCAGCTTAGAAGGACAGGGGAACACTGAAGCTTTCTTT. This codes for CASSLEGQGNTEAFF. The gene calls are TRBV7-9 and TRBJ1-1; 8 bases match TRBD1. From germline, CDR1 is SEHNR and CDR2 FQNEAQ (reference sequence). V lost 1 base to trimming and J lost 1 base; unmatched junction nucleotides: 2. This CDR3 is 15 amino acids long.

This chain uses TRBV4-1 with TRBJ1-1; TRBD1 matches 7 bases. The junction had 1 base not matched to a gene; V was cut back by 1 base and J by 8 bases. The CDR3 length is 12 residues. Germline V gene data show CDR1 as MGHRA and CDR2 as YSYEKL. The CDR3 spells CASSQGDSEAFF. For the CDR3, the DNA is TGCGCCAGCAGCCAAGGGGACAGCGAAGCTTTCTTT.

This clone was counted between two and nine times. The chain links TRBV27 to TRBJ1-6; D is perhaps TRBD1 (5 bases). The CDR3 runs to 13 residues. CDR1 MNHEY and CDR2 SMNVEV come from the germline V gene (reference sequence). Between the trimmed V and J ends, which lost 2 bases and 9 bases, there was a span of 8 bases. The CDR3 sequence is CASSLRQPSPLHF. In DNA, the CDR3 is TGTGCCAGCAGTTTAAGACAGCCTTCACCCCTCCACTTT.